Listed below are T cell receptor beta chains from one sample, sequenced in a study of graft-versus-host responses after intestinal transplantation. These TCRs are of unknown antigen specificity. The method was immunoSEQ multiplex PCR; TCRdb's version includes in-frame clones alone and lacks a portion of them. The sample consists of around 110,000 clones, 90% of them appearing once. Sample: unstimulated CD4+ T cells sorted from spleen or lymph node cells, taken before intestinal transplant. The receptors derive from a human donor who received an intestinal transplant. Each CDR3 is given with its conserved first and last residue. A D gene is named only where the DNA matches it firmly. Clone size is given for some rows only: seen once, a few or many times, or a class if the clone is expanded.

d_call j_call v_call clone_size cdr3_nt cdr3_aa
- TRBJ1-1 TRBV9 few TGTGCCAGCAGCGTACAGGGTAGGGGTATGAACACTGAAGCTTTCTTT CASSVQGRGMNTEAFF
- TRBJ2-1 TRBV10-3 - TGTGCCATCAGTTACAGGGAGGGCGGCAGGTCCTACAATGAGCAGTTCTTC CAISYREGGRSYNEQFF
TRBD2 TRBJ2-3 TRBV7-9 - TGTGCCAGCAGCACTGGACTAGCGGGGGGGCAGGATACGCAGTATTTT CASSTGLAGGQDTQYF
- TRBJ1-1 TRBV11-2 - TGTGCCAGCAGGTTCTCTAATTGGAACACTGAAGCTTTCTTT CASRFSNWNTEAFF
- TRBJ1-3 TRBV2 - TGTGCCAGCACCCTCAGGGGCTCTGGAAACACCATATATTTT CASTLRGSGNTIYF
- TRBJ2-3 TRBV7-2 - TGTGCCAGCAGCTTAGTCGGGGGGCGCACAGATACGCAGTATTTT CASSLVGGRTDTQYF
TRBD2 TRBJ2-4 TRBV19 - TGTGCCAGTAGTATACCCAGCGGGAGGGTGTACTTC CASSIPSGRVYF
- TRBJ2-2 TRBV5-1 - TGCGCCAGCAGCTTGGCCCCAGGAGGCACCGGGGAGCTGTTTTTT CASSLAPGGTGELFF
- TRBJ2-3 TRBV7-2 - TGTGCCAGCAGCTTACGGGCTAGCTTTAGCACAGATACGCAGTATTTT CASSLRASFSTDTQYF
TRBD1 TRBJ1-1 TRBV19 - TGTGCCAGTAGTATGGGACAGGGGGCGTCGAACACTGAAGCTTTCTTT CASSMGQGASNTEAFF
TRBD1 TRBJ1-5 TRBV27 - TGTGCCAGCAGTTTCCGACAGGGCGGTCAGCCCCAGCATTTT CASSFRQGGQPQHF
- TRBJ1-2 TRBV5-4 - TGTGCCAGCAGCTTTAGGGGGGGCTATGGCTACACCTTC CASSFRGGYGYTF
- TRBJ1-3 TRBV28 - TGTGCCAGCAGTTTAGTGTTGGCAGGCCTCGGAAACACCATATATTTT CASSLVLAGLGNTIYF
TRBD2 TRBJ2-3 TRBV7-9 - TGTGCCAGCAGCTTAGGGGCTAGCGGGAGAGGGGCAGATACGCAGTATTTT CASSLGASGRGADTQYF
- TRBJ1-2 TRBV9 - TGTGCCAGCAGCGTAACAGGGCACCCCGTCGGATATGGCTACACCTTC CASSVTGHPVGYGYTF
TRBD1 TRBJ2-4 TRBV6-1 - TGTGCCAGCAGGGAATCTCGGGACAGAGAAGCCAAAAACATTCAGTACTTC CASRESRDREAKNIQYF
- TRBJ2-7 TRBV11-2 - TGTGCCAGCAGCTTAGATGGGCAAACCTACGAGCAGTACTTC CASSLDGQTYEQYF
TRBD2 TRBJ2-5 TRBV29-1 - TGCAGCGTTGCAGGACTAGCGGGAGGGGAGACCCAGTACTTC CSVAGLAGGETQYF
TRBD2 TRBJ2-3 TRBV5-1 - TGCGCCAGCGGGCGACTAGCGGCAGATACGCAGTATTTT CASGRLAADTQYF
- TRBJ2-7 TRBV4-2 - TGTGCCAGCAGCCAAGGTGCCAGGGCGATGGACGAGCAGTACTTC CASSQGARAMDEQYF
- TRBJ2-5 TRBV6-1 once TGTGCCAGCAGTGAATACAGGGTCGGGGAGACCCAGTACTTC CASSEYRVGETQYF
- TRBJ2-2 TRBV28 - TGTGCCAGCAGTTTCCAATCCGGGGAGCTGTTTTTT CASSFQSGELFF
- TRBJ1-3 TRBV5-1 - TGCGCCAGCAGCTTGGCCGGGGGGGGGAGCTCTGGAAACACCATATATTTT CASSLAGGGSSGNTIYF
TRBD1 TRBJ1-6 TRBV15 - TGTGCCACCAGCAGAGATCCAGGGGGAAATTCACCCCTCCACTTT CATSRDPGGNSPLHF
- TRBJ2-1 TRBV30 - TGTGCCTGGAGTGGTAGGAGGGCCGTCGACAATGAGCAGTTCTTC CAWSGRRAVDNEQFF